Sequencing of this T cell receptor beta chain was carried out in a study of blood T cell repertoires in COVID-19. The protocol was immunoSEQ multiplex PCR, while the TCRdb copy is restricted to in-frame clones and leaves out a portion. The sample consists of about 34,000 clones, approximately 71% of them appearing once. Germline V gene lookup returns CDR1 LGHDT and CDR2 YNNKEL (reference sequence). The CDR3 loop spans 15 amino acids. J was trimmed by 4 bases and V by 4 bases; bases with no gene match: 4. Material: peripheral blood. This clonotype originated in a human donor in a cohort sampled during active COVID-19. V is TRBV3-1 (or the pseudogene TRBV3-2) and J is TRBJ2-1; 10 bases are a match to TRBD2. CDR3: CASSPQRGGYNEQFF. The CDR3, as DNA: TGTGCCAGCAGCCCCCAGCGGGGGGGTTACAATGAGCAGTTCTTC.